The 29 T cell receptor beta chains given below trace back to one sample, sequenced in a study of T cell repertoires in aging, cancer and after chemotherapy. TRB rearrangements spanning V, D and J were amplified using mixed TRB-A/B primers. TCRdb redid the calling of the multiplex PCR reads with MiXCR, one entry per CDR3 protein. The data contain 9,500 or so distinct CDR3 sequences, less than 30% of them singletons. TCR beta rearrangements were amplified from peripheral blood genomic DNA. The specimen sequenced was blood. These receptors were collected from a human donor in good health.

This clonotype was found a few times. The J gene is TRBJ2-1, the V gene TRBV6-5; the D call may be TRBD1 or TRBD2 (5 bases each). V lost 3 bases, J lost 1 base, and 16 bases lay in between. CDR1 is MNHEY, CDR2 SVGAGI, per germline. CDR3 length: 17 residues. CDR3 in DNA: TGTGCCAGCAGTTATGGGATTGGGGGAAGGTCCTACAATGAGCAGTTCTTC. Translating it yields CASSYGIGGRSYNEQFF.

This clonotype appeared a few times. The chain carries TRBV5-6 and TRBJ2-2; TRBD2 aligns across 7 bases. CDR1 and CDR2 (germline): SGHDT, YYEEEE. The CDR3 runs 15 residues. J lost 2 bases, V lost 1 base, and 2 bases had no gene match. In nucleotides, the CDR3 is TGTGCCAGCAGCTTGCCTAGCGGAAACACCGGGGAGCTGTTTTTT. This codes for CASSLPSGNTGELFF.

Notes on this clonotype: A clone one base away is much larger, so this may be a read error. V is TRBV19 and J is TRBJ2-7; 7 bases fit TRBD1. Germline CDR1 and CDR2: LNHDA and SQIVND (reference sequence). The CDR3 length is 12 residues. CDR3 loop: CASSMTGYEHYF. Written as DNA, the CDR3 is TGTGCCAGTAGTATGACAGGGTACGAGCATTACTTC. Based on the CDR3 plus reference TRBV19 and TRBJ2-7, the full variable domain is DGGITQSPKYLFRKEGQNVTLSCEQNLNHDAMYWYRQDPGQGLRLIYYSQIVNDFQKGDIAEGYSVSREKKESFPLTVTSAQKNPTAFYLCASSMTGYEHYFGPGTRLTVT.

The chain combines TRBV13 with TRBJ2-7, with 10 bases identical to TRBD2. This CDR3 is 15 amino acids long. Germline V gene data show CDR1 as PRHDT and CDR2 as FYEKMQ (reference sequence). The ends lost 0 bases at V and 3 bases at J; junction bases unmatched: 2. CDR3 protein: CASSLGQREGYEQYF. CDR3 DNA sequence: TGTGCCAGCAGCTTAGGCCAGCGGGAGGGCTACGAGCAGTACTTC.

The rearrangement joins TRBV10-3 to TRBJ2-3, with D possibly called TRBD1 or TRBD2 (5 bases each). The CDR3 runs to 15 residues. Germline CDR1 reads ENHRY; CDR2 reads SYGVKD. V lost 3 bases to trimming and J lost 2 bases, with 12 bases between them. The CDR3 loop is CAISERGAPTDTQYF. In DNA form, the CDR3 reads TGTGCCATCAGTGAACGAGGGGCCCCCACAGATACGCAGTATTTT.

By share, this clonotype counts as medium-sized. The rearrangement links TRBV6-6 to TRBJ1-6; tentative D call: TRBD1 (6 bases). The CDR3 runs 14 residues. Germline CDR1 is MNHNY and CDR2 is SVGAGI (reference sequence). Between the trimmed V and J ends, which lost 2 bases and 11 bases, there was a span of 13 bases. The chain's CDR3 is CASSYGNRVAPLHF. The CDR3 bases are TGTGCCAGCAGTTACGGAAACAGGGTCGCACCCCTCCACTTT.

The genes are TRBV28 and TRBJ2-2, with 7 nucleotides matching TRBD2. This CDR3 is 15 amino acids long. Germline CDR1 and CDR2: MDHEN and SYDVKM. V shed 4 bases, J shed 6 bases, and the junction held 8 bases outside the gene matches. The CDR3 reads CASSSPGEGPGELFF. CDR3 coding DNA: TGTGCCAGCAGTTCCCCGGGGGAGGGCCCCGGGGAGCTGTTTTTT.

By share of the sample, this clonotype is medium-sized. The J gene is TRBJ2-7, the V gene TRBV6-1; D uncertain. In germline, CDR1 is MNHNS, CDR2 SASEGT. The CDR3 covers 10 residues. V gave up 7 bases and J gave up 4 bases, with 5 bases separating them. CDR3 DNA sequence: TGTGCCAGCAACTATTACGAGCAGTACTTC. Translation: CASNYYEQYF.

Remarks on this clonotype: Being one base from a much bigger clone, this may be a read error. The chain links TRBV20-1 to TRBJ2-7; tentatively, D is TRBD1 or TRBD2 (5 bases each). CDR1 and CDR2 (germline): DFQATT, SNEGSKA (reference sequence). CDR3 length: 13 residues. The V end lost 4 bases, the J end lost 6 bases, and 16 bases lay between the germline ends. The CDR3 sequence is CSATPSGTGEQYF. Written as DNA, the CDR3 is TGCAGTGCTACACCCTCAGGGACGGGCGAGCAGTACTTC.

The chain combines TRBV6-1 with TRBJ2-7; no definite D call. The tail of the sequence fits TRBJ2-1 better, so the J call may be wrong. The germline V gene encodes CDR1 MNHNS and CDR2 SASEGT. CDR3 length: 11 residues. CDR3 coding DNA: TGTGCCAGCAGTGAGGGGAATGAGCAGTTCTTC. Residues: CASSEGNEQFF.

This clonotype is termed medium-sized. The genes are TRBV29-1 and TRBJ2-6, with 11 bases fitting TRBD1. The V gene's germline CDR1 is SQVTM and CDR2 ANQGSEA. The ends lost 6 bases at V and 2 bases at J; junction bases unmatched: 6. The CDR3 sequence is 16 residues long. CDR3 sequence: CSVSDRGLTGANVLTF. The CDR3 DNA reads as TGCAGCGTCTCGGACAGGGGGCTCACTGGGGCCAACGTCCTGACTTTC. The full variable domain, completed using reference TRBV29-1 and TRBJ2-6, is SAVISQKPSRDICQRGTSLTIQCQVDSQVTMMFWYRQQPGQSLTLIATANQGSEATYESGFVIDKFPISRPNLTFSTLTVSNMSPEDSSIYLCSVSDRGLTGANVLTFGAGSRLTVL.

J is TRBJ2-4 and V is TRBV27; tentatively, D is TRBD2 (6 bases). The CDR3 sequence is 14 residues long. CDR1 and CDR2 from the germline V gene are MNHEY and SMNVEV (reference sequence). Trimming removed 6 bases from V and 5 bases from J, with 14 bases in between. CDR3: CASSRREEENIQYF. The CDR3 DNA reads TGTGCCAGCAGCCGGAGGGAAGAGGAAAACATTCAGTACTTC.

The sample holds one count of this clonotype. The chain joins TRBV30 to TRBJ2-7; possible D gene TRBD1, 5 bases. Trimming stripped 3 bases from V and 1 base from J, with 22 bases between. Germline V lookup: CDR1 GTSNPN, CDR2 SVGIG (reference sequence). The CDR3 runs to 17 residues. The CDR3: CAWRKMGLRPASYEQYF. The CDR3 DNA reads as TGTGCCTGGAGGAAAATGGGGCTTAGGCCGGCATCCTACGAGCAGTACTTC.

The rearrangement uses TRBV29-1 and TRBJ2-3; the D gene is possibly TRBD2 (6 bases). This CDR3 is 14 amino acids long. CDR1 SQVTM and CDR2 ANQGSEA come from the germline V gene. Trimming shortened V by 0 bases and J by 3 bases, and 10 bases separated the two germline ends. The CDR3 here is CSVEDRRGTDTQYF. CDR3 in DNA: TGCAGCGTTGAAGACAGGCGGGGAACAGATACGCAGTATTTT.

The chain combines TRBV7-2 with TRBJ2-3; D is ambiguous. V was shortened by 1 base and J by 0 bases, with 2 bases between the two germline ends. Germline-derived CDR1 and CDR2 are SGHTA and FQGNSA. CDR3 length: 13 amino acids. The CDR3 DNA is TGTGCCAGCAGCTTAGAGAGCACAGATACGCAGTATTTT. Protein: CASSLESTDTQYF.

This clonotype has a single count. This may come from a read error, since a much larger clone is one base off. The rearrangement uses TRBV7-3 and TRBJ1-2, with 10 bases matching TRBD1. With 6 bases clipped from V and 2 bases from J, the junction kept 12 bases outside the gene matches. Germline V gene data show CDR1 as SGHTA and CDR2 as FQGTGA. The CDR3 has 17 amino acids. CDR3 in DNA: TGTGCCAGCAGTCCCGCGACAGGGGGCGAGAGGAACTATGGCTACACCTTC. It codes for CASSPATGGERNYGYTF.

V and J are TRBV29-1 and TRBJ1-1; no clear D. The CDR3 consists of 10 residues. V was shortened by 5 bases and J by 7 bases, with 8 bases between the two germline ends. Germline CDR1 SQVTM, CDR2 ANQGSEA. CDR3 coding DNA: TGCAGCGTTTCCCAGCTTGAAGCTTTCTTT. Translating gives CSVSQLEAFF.

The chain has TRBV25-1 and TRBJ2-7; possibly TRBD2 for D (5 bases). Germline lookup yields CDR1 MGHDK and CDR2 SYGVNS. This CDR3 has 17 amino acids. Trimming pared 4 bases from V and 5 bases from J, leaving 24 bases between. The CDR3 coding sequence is TGTGCCAGCAGTGCAATAGGATACATAGCGAGAGAAGACGAGCAGTACTTC. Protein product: CASSAIGYIAREDEQYF.

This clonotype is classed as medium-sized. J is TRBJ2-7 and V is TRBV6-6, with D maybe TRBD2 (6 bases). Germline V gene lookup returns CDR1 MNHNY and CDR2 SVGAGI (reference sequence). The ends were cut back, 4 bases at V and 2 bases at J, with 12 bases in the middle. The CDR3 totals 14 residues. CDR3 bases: TGTGCCAGCAGTTCTCGGGACTTAGCCTACGAGCAGTACTTC. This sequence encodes CASSSRDLAYEQYF.

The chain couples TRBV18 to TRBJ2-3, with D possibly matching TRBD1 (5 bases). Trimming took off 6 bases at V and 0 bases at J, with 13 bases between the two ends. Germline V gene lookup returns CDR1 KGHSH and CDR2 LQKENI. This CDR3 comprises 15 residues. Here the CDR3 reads CASSLRTQSTDTQYF. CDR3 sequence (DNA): TGTGCCAGCTCCCTCCGGACACAGAGCACAGATACGCAGTATTTT. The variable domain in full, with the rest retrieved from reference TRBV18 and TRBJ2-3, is NAGVMQNPRHLVRRRGQEARLRCSPMKGHSHVYWYRQLPEEGLKFMVYLQKENIIDESGMPKERFSAEFPKEGPSILRIQQVVRGDSAAYFCASSLRTQSTDTQYFGPGTRLTVL.

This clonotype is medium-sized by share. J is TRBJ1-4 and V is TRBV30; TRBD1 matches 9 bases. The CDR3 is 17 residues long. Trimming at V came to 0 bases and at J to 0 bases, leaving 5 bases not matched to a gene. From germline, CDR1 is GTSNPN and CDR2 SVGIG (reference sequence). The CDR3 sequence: CAWSVPTGGTTNEKLFF. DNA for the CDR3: TGTGCCTGGAGTGTACCGACAGGGGGAACAACTAATGAAAAACTGTTTTTT.

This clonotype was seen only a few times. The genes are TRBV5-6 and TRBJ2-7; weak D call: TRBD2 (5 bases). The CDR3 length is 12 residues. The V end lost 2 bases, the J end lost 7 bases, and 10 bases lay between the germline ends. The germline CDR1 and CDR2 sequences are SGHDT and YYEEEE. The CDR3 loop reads CASSFEGGEQYF. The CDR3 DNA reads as TGTGCCAGCAGCTTCGAGGGCGGGGAGCAGTACTTC.

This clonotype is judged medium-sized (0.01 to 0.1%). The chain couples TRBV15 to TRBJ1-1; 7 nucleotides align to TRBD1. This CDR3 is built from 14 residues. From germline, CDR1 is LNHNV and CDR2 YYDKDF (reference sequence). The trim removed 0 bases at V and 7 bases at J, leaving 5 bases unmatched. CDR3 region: CATSRDLGTVEAFF. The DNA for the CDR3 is TGTGCCACCAGCAGAGATCTAGGGACAGTTGAAGCTTTCTTT.

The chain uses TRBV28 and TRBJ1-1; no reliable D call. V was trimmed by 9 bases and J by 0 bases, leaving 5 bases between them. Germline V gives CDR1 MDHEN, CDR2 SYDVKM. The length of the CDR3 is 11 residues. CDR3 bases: TGTGCCAGTATCATGAACACTGAAGCTTTCTTT. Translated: CASIMNTEAFF.

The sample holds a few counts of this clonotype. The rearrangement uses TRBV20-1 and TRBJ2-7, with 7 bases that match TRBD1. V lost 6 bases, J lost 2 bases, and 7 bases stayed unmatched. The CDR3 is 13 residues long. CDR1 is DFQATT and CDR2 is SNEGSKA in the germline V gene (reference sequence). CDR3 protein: CSASGTETYEQYF. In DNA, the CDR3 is TGCAGTGCGAGTGGGACAGAAACCTACGAGCAGTACTTC.

In DNA, the CDR3 is TGTGCCACCAGCAGAGGCATAGCGGGAGTGGATACCGGGGAGCTGTTTTTT. Amino acids: CATSRGIAGVDTGELFF. V and J are TRBV15 and TRBJ2-2, with 9 bases lining up with TRBD2. This CDR3 has 17 amino acids. Germline assignment: CDR1 LNHNV and CDR2 YYDKDF (reference sequence). J gave up 5 bases and V 1 base, and 8 bases lay outside the gene matches.

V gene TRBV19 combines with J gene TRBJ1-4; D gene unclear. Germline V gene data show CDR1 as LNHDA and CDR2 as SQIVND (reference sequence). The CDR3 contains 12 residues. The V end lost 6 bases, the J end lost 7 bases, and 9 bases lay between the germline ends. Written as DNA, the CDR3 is TGTGCCAGTAGCTCTTGGGGTGAAAAACTGTTTTTT. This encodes CASSSWGEKLFF.

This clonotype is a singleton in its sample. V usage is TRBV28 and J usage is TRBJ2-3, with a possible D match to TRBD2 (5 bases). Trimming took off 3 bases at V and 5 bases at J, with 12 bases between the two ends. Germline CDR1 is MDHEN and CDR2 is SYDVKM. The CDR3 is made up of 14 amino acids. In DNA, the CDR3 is TGTGCCAGCAGTTTTCGGGGAGAGGGAGATACGCAGTATTTT. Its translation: CASSFRGEGDTQYF. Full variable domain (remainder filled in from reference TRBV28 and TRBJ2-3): DVKVTQSSRYLVKRTGEKVFLECVQDMDHENMFWYRQDPGLGLRLIYFSYDVKMKEKGDIPEGYSVSREKKERFSLILESASTNQTSMYLCASSFRGEGDTQYFGPGTRLTVL.

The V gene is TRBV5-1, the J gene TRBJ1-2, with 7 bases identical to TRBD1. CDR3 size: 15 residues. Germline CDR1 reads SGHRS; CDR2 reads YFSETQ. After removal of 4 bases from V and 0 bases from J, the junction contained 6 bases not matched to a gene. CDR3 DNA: TGCGCCAGCAGCACCGGGGGACAGACTAACTATGGCTACACCTTC. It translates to CASSTGGQTNYGYTF.